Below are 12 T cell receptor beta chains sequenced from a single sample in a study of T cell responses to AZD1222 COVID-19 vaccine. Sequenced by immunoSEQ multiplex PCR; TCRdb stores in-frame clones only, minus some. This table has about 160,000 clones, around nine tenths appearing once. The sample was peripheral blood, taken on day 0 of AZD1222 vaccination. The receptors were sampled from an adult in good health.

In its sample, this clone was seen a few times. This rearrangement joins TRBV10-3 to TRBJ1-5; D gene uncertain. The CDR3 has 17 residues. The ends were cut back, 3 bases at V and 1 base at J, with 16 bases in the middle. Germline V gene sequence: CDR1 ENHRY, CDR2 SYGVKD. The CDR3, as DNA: TGTGCCATCAGTGAAGGAGTTGGAGGAGGAAGCAATCAGCCCCAGCATTTT. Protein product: CAISEGVGGGSNQPQHF.

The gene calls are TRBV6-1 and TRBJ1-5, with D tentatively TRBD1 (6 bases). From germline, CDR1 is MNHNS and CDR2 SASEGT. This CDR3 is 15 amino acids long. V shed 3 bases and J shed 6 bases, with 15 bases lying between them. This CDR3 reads CASSERGSRGQPQHF. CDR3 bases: TGTGCCAGCAGTGAGAGGGGGTCCAGGGGTCAGCCCCAGCATTTT.

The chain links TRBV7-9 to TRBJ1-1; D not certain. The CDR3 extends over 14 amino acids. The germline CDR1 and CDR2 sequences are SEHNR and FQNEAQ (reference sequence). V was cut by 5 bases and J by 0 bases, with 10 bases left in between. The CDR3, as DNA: TGTGCCAGCAGCCCGGACGGAGTGAACACTGAAGCTTTCTTT. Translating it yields CASSPDGVNTEAFF.

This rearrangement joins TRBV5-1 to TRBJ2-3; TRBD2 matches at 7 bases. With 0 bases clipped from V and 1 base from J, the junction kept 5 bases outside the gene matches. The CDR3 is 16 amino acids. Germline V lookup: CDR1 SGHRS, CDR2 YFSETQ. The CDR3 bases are TGCGCCAGCAGCTTGGTTCGCGGGAGTGGCACAGATACGCAGTATTTT. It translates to CASSLVRGSGTDTQYF.

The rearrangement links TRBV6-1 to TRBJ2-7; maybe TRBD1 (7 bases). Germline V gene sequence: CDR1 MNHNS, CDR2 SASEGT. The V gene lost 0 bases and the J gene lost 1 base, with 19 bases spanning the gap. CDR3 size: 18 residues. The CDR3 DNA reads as TGTGCCAGCAGTGAAGCGCGGGGCGGGACAGCGGTATCCTACGAGCAGTACTTC. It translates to CASSEARGGTAVSYEQYF.

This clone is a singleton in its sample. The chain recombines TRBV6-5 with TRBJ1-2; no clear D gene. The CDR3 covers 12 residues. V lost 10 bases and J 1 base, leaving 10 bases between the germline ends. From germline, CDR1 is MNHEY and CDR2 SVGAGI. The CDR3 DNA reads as TGTGCCACCCTCAGGCGTAACTATGGCTACACCTTC. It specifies CATLRRNYGYTF.

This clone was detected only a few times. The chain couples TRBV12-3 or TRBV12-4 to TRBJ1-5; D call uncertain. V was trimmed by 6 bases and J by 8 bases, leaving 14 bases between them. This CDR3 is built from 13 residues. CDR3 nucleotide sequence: TGTGCCAGCAGGTTTCATGACGGGGAGCCCCAGCATTTT. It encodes CASRFHDGEPQHF.

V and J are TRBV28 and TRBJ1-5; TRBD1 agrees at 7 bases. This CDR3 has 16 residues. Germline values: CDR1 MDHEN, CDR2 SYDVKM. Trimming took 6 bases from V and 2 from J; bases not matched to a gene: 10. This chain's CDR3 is CASSPHRGAGNQPQHF. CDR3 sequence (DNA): TGTGCCAGCAGCCCCCACAGGGGCGCGGGCAATCAGCCCCAGCATTTT.

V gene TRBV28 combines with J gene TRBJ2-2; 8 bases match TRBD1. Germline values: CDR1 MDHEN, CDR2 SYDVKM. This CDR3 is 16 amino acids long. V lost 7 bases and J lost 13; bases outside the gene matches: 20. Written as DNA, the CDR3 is TGTGCCAGCACTACACTGGGGACAGGTGGGGCGTTTCTGCTGTTTTTT. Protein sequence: CASTTLGTGGAFLLFF.

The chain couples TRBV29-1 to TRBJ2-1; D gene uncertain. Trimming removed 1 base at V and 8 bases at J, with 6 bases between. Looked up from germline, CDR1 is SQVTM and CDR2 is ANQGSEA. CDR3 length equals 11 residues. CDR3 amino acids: CSVEGRDEQFF. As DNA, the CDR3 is TGCAGCGTTGAAGGGCGCGATGAGCAGTTCTTC.

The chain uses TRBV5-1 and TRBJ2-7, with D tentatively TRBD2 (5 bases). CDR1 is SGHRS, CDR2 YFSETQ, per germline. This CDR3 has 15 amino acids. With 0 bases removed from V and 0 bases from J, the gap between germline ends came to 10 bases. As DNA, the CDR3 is TGCGCCAGCAGCTTGGGGGCCGGGATCTCCTACGAGCAGTACTTC. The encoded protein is CASSLGAGISYEQYF. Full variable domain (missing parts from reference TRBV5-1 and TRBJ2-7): KAGVTQTPRYLIKTRGQQVTLSCSPISGHRSVSWYQQTPGQGLQFLFEYFSETQRNKGNFPGRFSGRQFSNSRSEMNVSTLELGDSALYLCASSLGAGISYEQYFGPGTRLTVT.

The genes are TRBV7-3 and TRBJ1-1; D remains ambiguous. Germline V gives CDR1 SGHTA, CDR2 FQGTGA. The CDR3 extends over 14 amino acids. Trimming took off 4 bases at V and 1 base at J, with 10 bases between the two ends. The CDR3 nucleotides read TGTGCCAGCAGCTCTTCTGGCCGGAACACTGAAGCTTTCTTT. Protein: CASSSSGRNTEAFF. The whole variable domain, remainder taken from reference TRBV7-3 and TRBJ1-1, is GAGVSQTPSNKVTEKGKYVELRCDPISGHTALYWYRQSLGQGPEFLIYFQGTGAADDSGLPNDRFFAVRPEGSVSTLKIQRTERGDSAVYLCASSSSGRNTEAFFGQGTRLTVV.